This T cell receptor beta chain derives from a study of T cell repertoires in cytomegalovirus infection. About the research overall: Evidence of both CMV infection and a matching HLA type came from public TCR beta signatures.

TCRdb fed the reads into MiXCR, producing one record per CDR3 protein. The data contain under 200,000 distinct CDR3 sequences, under 20% of them seen just once; the ten biggest clones take up over 15%. Germline V CDR1 and CDR2: MNHEY, SVGEGT. The ends were cut back, 0 bases at V and 4 bases at J, with 7 bases in the middle. The CDR3 totals 14 residues. Findings of the study overall: CMV-specific TCR beta clonotypes restricted by HLA-C dominated the ex vivo response. Carriers of CMV plus the relevant HLA were identified by cumulative public TCR beta family frequency.

With regard to this clonotype: The antigen remains unidentified.

The sample taken for sequencing was CD8+ T cells from PBMCs. The chain has TRBV6-2 or TRBV6-3 and TRBJ2-4; no clear D gene. The sequence derives from a human donor in good health (CMV status not recorded). Some clones in this sample may be carry-over from other donors' samples. CDR3: CASSYSSQKNIQYF. Here the CDR3 DNA reads TGTGCCAGCAGTTACTCAAGCCAGAAAAACATTCAGTACTTC.